The 30 T cell receptor beta chains given below trace back to one sample, sequenced in a study of long-term antiretroviral therapy in people with HIV. This was the immunoSEQ v3.0 assay at survey level. The data were produced by immunoSEQ multiplex PCR, yet TCRdb's version contains in-frame clones alone and is incomplete. The table lists 32,000 or so clones, 70% to 80% of them singletons. Sequences were derived from unsorted PBMCs, sampled 2 years after starting antiretroviral therapy. The receptors here all came from a woman aged 45-60 years with HIV.

The V gene is TRBV5-8, the J gene TRBJ1-4, with TRBD1 identical over 9 bases. Germline CDR1 SGHTS, CDR2 YDEGEE. Germline trimming cut 7 bases from V and 7 bases from J; bases unmatched to any gene: 11. The CDR3 is 15 amino acids. The CDR3 DNA follows: TGTGCCAGCGCCGGGGGGGACAGGGCGGGTGAAAAACTGTTTTTT. Amino acid sequence: CASAGGDRAGEKLFF.

The chain links TRBV7-9 to TRBJ2-4; D is uncertain. CDR1 SEHNR and CDR2 FQNEAQ come from the germline V gene (reference sequence). The V end was cut by 1 base, the J end by 0 bases, with 4 bases between. The CDR3 loop spans 14 amino acids. Here the CDR3 reads CASSLGVAKNIQYF. The DNA of the CDR3 is TGTGCCAGCAGCTTAGGGGTAGCCAAAAACATTCAGTACTTC.

The V call is TRBV4-1, the J call TRBJ2-1, with D unresolved. Germline V gene sequence: CDR1 MGHRA, CDR2 YSYEKL. This CDR3 comprises 17 residues. V lost 0 bases, J lost 2 bases, and 14 bases lay in between. This chain's CDR3 is CASSQDLLGLAYNEQFF. The CDR3 region has the DNA TGCGCCAGCAGCCAAGATTTGTTAGGTCTAGCCTACAATGAGCAGTTCTTC.

The V gene is TRBV5-4, the J gene TRBJ2-2; no clear D gene. Trimming cost V 2 bases and J 2 bases, with 7 bases left between them. This CDR3 has 14 amino acids. Germline V gene data show CDR1 as SGHNT and CDR2 as YYREEE (reference sequence). The CDR3 protein is CASSLDFNTGELFF. CDR3 nucleotides: TGTGCCAGCAGCTTAGACTTTAACACCGGGGAGCTGTTTTTT.

CDR3: CAWGLTDTQYF. Written as DNA, the CDR3 is TGTGCCTGGGGCCTGACAGATACGCAGTATTTT. The chain carries TRBV30 and TRBJ2-3; D not certain. The V and J ends lost 5 bases and 3 bases respectively, with 6 bases between them. This CDR3 comprises 11 residues. The germline V gene has CDR1 GTSNPN and CDR2 SVGIG (reference sequence).

The chain joins TRBV19 to TRBJ2-7; TRBD2 is a possible D gene (6 bases). CDR1 is LNHDA, CDR2 SQIVND, per germline (reference sequence). The germline V and J ends were trimmed by 5 bases and 0 bases, with 11 bases remaining between them. The CDR3 consists of 14 residues. This chain's CDR3 is CASSPAGLSYEQYF. In DNA form, the CDR3 reads TGTGCCAGTAGTCCGGCGGGACTCTCCTACGAGCAGTACTTC.

The table lists this clone with a few counts. The chain employs TRBV5-1 and TRBJ2-7, with D tentatively TRBD2 (6 bases). The CDR3 covers 15 residues. The ends were cut back, 4 bases at V and 3 bases at J, with 17 bases in the middle. CDR1 is SGHRS, CDR2 YFSETQ, per germline. The CDR3 spells CASSPWGVGRYEQYF. Here the CDR3 DNA reads TGCGCCAGCAGCCCTTGGGGGGTCGGCCGCTACGAGCAGTACTTC.

The chain employs TRBV29-1 and TRBJ2-7; D not certain. Between the trimmed V and J ends, which lost 0 bases and 1 base, there was a span of 4 bases. Germline values: CDR1 SQVTM, CDR2 ANQGSEA. This CDR3 comprises 12 residues. The CDR3 DNA follows: TGCAGCGTTGAAGACAAATCCTACGAGCAGTACTTC. Translated: CSVEDKSYEQYF.

The chain couples TRBV11-2 to TRBJ1-4; the match to TRBD1 covers 8 bases. Looked up from germline, CDR1 is SGHAT and CDR2 is FQNNGV. The V and J ends lost 2 bases and 5 bases, in that order; junction bases with no gene match: 4. The CDR3 consists of 15 residues. CDR3 residues: CASSLSQGANEKLFF. The CDR3 bases are TGTGCCAGCAGCTTAAGTCAGGGGGCGAATGAAAAACTGTTTTTT.

This chain joins TRBV5-1 and TRBJ2-1; 11 bases agree with TRBD1. From germline, CDR1 is SGHRS and CDR2 YFSETQ. The trim removed 3 bases at V and 9 bases at J, leaving 11 bases unmatched. The CDR3 spans 16 residues. The CDR3 bases are TGCGCCAGCAGCTCGAGGGTCGGACAGGGGGCCGGTGAGCAGTTCTTC. Translated, it gives CASSSRVGQGAGEQFF.

The chain couples TRBV5-1 to TRBJ2-2; the D call may be TRBD1 or TRBD2 (6 bases each). The germline V gene encodes CDR1 SGHRS and CDR2 YFSETQ. Deletions cut 0 bases from V and 7 bases from J, with 10 bases between. CDR3 length: 14 amino acids. The CDR3 region is CASSLGTAGGELFF. CDR3 DNA: TGCGCCAGCAGCTTGGGGACAGCGGGCGGGGAGCTGTTTTTT.

The V call is TRBV7-9, the J call TRBJ1-1; possible D gene TRBD1, 5 bases. The ends were cut back, 5 bases at V and 4 bases at J, with 14 bases in the middle. CDR1 is SEHNR, CDR2 FQNEAQ, per germline (reference sequence). The CDR3 totals 14 residues. This chain's CDR3 is CASSPRGGSTEAFF. For the CDR3, the DNA is TGTGCCAGCAGCCCCCGCGGGGGTAGCACTGAAGCTTTCTTT.

The CDR3 is CASSLPRTGLNTEAFF. The CDR3 nucleotides are TGCGCCAGCAGCTTGCCCCGGACAGGGCTGAACACTGAAGCTTTCTTT. The chain links TRBV5-1 to TRBJ1-1; 8 nucleotides agree with TRBD1. The junction had 5 bases not matched to a gene; V was cut back by 1 base and J by 0 bases. The CDR3 extends over 16 amino acids. Germline CDR1 reads SGHRS; CDR2 reads YFSETQ.

The chain has TRBV5-8 and TRBJ2-1; a weak D match, TRBD1 (6 bases). The germline gives CDR1 SGHTS, CDR2 YDEGEE. With 1 base removed from V and 7 bases from J, the gap between germline ends came to 12 bases. The CDR3 extends over 14 amino acids. CDR3 protein: CASSLRQDRNEQFF. In nucleotides, the CDR3 is TGTGCCAGCAGCTTGAGACAGGATAGGAATGAGCAGTTCTTC.

The chain links TRBV5-1 to TRBJ1-6; no reliable D call. This CDR3 spans 18 amino acids. The germline V gene has CDR1 SGHRS and CDR2 YFSETQ. The V gene lost 4 bases and the J gene lost 0 bases, with 17 bases spanning the gap. This CDR3 is CASSERPSEPSYNSPLHF. DNA of the CDR3: TGCGCCAGCAGCGAGAGACCGAGCGAGCCCTCCTATAATTCACCCCTCCACTTT.

As DNA, the CDR3 is TGTGCCAGCAGTCGGCCGAACACCGGGGAGCTGTTTTTT. Amino acid sequence: CASSRPNTGELFF. The V gene is TRBV9, the J gene TRBJ2-2; no definite D call. In germline, CDR1 is SGDLS, CDR2 YYNGEE. Trimming stripped 5 bases from V and 0 bases from J, with 5 bases between. The CDR3 length is 13 residues. Full variable domain (missing parts from reference TRBV9 and TRBJ2-2): DSGVTQTPKHLITATGQRVTLRCSPRSGDLSVYWYQQSLDQGLQFLIQYYNGEERAKGNILERFSAQQFPDLHSELNLSSLELGDSALYFCASSRPNTGELFFGEGSRLTVL.

On this clone itself: Additional DNA sequences in this sample encode the identical CDR3. The chain combines TRBV11-2 with TRBJ2-3; D is ambiguous. The germline gives CDR1 SGHAT, CDR2 FQNNGV. This CDR3 spans 12 amino acids. V was shortened by 1 base and J by 5 bases, with 4 bases between the two germline ends. CDR3 region: CASSLVGDTQYF. In nucleotides, the CDR3 is TGTGCCAGCAGCTTAGTAGGAGATACGCAGTATTTT.

V gene TRBV7-9 combines with J gene TRBJ1-6; unclear D gene. This CDR3 contains 16 residues. V was clipped by 1 base and J by 9 bases, with 16 bases between them. Germline CDR1 and CDR2: SEHNR and FQNEAQ (reference sequence). CDR3 loop: CASSLVSGYFTSPLHF. The CDR3 nucleotides read TGTGCCAGCAGCTTAGTCTCAGGATATTTTACTTCACCCCTCCACTTT.

The chain carries TRBV9 and TRBJ2-3, with TRBD2 matching over 10 bases. Germline V gene data show CDR1 as SGDLS and CDR2 as YYNGEE. The CDR3 is made up of 16 amino acids. J gave up 6 bases and V 5 bases, and 12 bases lay outside the gene matches. In DNA form, the CDR3 reads TGTGCCAGCAGAAAGAACAGCGGGGGGGCATGGGATACGCAGTATTTT. Encoded protein: CASRKNSGGAWDTQYF.

This clone came up a few times. The V and J genes are TRBV18 and TRBJ1-2; TRBD1 might be the D (5 bases). The germline V gene encodes CDR1 KGHSH and CDR2 LQKENI. V lost 5 bases and J lost 2, with 9 bases in between. The CDR3 is 13 amino acids. The CDR3 coding sequence is TGTGCCAGCTCATCCGGACAAAACTATGGCTACACCTTC. Translation gives CASSSGQNYGYTF.

In this sample, this clone turned up once. The V call is TRBV7-8, the J call TRBJ2-7; TRBD1 aligns across 7 bases. CDR1 is SGHVS, CDR2 FQNEAQ, per germline. V lost 2 bases to trimming and J lost 5 bases; unmatched junction nucleotides: 6. There are 14 residues in the CDR3. The CDR3 reads CASSLQQGRDEQYF. CDR3 DNA: TGTGCCAGCAGCTTACAACAGGGGAGAGACGAGCAGTACTTC. The full variable domain, rest sourced from reference TRBV7-8 and TRBJ2-7, is GAGVSQSPRYKVAKRGQDVALRCDPISGHVSLFWYQQALGQGPEFLTYFQNEAQLDKSGLPSDRFFAERPEGSVSTLKIQRTQQEDSAVYLCASSLQQGRDEQYFGPGTRLTVT.

The sample holds a few counts of this clone. This rearrangement joins TRBV7-8 to TRBJ1-2; possible D gene TRBD1, 6 bases. CDR1 is SGHVS and CDR2 is FQNEAQ in the germline V gene. Between the trimmed V and J ends, which lost 5 bases and 0 bases, there was a span of 10 bases. CDR3 size: 14 residues. The CDR3 region is CASSTGPANYGYTF. For the CDR3, the DNA is TGTGCCAGCAGCACAGGGCCAGCTAACTATGGCTACACCTTC.

The chain carries TRBV27 and TRBJ2-6; a possible D gene is TRBD1 (5 bases). This CDR3 has 17 residues. Between the trimmed V and J ends, which lost 0 bases and 0 bases, there was a span of 9 bases. Germline assignment: CDR1 MNHEY and CDR2 SMNVEV (reference sequence). Here the CDR3 DNA reads TGTGCCAGCAGTTTATCGACAGTGCTCTCTGGGGCCAACGTCCTGACTTTC. It specifies CASSLSTVLSGANVLTF.

The genes are TRBV18 and TRBJ1-2; TRBD1 matches 9 bases. Germline V lookup: CDR1 KGHSH, CDR2 LQKENI. CDR3 length equals 15 residues. Germline trimming cut 4 bases from V and 5 bases from J; bases unmatched to any gene: 8. CDR3 protein: CASSRRDREGYGYTF. In DNA, the CDR3 is TGTGCCAGCTCACGTCGGGACAGGGAAGGTTATGGCTACACCTTC. Drawing the rest from reference TRBV18 and TRBJ1-2, the complete variable domain is NAGVMQNPRHLVRRRGQEARLRCSPMKGHSHVYWYRQLPEEGLKFMVYLQKENIIDESGMPKERFSAEFPKEGPSILRIQQVVRGDSAAYFCASSRRDREGYGYTFGSGTRLTVV.

The rearrangement joins TRBV4-1 to TRBJ2-5; D is uncertain. This CDR3 comprises 16 residues. V lost 1 base, J lost 5 bases, and 17 bases lay in between. CDR1 and CDR2 (germline): MGHRA, YSYEKL. CDR3 nucleotides: TGCGCCAGCAGCCAAGCCGACTTTCGAATGGGGGAGACCCAGTACTTC. Its translation: CASSQADFRMGETQYF.

CDR3 region: CASSVGSSYNSPLHF. For the CDR3, the DNA is TGTGCCAGCAGCGTCGGGAGCTCCTATAATTCACCCCTCCACTTT. The rearrangement joins TRBV9 to TRBJ1-6; the D is unclear. Per germline, CDR1 SGDLS and CDR2 YYNGEE. Trimming cost V 2 bases and J 0 bases, with 6 bases left between them. The CDR3 runs 15 residues. The variable domain in full, with the rest retrieved from reference TRBV9 and TRBJ1-6, is DSGVTQTPKHLITATGQRVTLRCSPRSGDLSVYWYQQSLDQGLQFLIQYYNGEERAKGNILERFSAQQFPDLHSELNLSSLELGDSALYFCASSVGSSYNSPLHFGNGTRLTVT.

The gene calls are TRBV5-1 and TRBJ1-1, with D perhaps TRBD1 (6 bases). Germline V gene data show CDR1 as SGHRS and CDR2 as YFSETQ. The CDR3 has 15 amino acids. Trimming left V 1 base short and J 0 bases short, with 10 bases between. The CDR3 protein is CASSLQGIMNTEAFF. The CDR3, as DNA: TGCGCCAGCAGCTTGCAGGGGATCATGAACACTGAAGCTTTCTTT.

The V and J genes are TRBV11-2 and TRBJ1-1; D ambiguous. Germline V lookup: CDR1 SGHAT, CDR2 FQNNGV. Trimming removed 1 base from V and 5 bases from J, with 20 bases in between. This CDR3 comprises 17 residues. In nucleotides, the CDR3 is TGTGCCAGCAGCTTAGGTTTTAATATTGCAGTAACTACTGAAGCTTTCTTT. Encoded protein: CASSLGFNIAVTTEAFF.

The rearrangement links TRBV25-1 to TRBJ1-4; the D gene is possibly TRBD1 (5 bases). V was shortened by 1 base and J by 2 bases, with 8 bases between the two germline ends. The CDR3 has 15 amino acids. CDR1 is MGHDK, CDR2 SYGVNS, per germline. Written as DNA, the CDR3 is TGTGCCAGCAGTGAATGGGGCAGCACTAATGAAAAACTGTTTTTT. This encodes CASSEWGSTNEKLFF.

The V and J genes are TRBV6-5 and TRBJ1-5, with D possibly being TRBD1 (5 bases). V was clipped by 2 bases and J by 2 bases, with 13 bases between them. This CDR3 contains 16 residues. Germline V gene lookup returns CDR1 MNHEY and CDR2 SVGAGI. CDR3 sequence reads: CASSYGPRAGNQPQHF. DNA of the CDR3: TGTGCCAGCAGTTACGGACCCAGGGCGGGCAATCAGCCCCAGCATTTT.